Listed below are T cell receptor beta chains from one sample, sequenced in a study of shared clonotypes between healthy human individuals. Sequencing was performed with immunoSEQ multiplex PCR; in TCRdb, only in-frame clones are kept and a portion is missing. The table shows about 600,000 clones, with approximately 97% occurring only once. The source material was naive CD4+ T cells sorted from blood. Receptors originate from a woman between 25 and 40 years old in good health. Both conserved end residues are part of each CDR3. A D gene is named only where the DNA matches it firmly. A row's size may be missing; if present it is once, few, many or a size class.

clone_size j_call v_call d_call cdr3_length cdr3_aa cdr3_nt
. TRBJ1-2 TRBV28 TRBD1 13 CASSQDRGLGYTF TGTGCCAGCAGTCAAGACAGGGGATTAGGCTACACCTTC
. TRBJ2-5 TRBV5-5 . 14 CASSLGLGLGTQYF TGTGCCAGCAGCTTGGGGTTGGGGCTGGGGACCCAGTACTTC
. TRBJ1-2 TRBV19 TRBD1 14 CASSRDSVNYGYTF TGTGCCAGTAGTAGGGACAGCGTTAACTATGGCTACACCTTC
. TRBJ1-3 TRBV4-2 TRBD1 16 CASSQGWQGERNTIYF TGTGCCAGCAGCCAGGGGTGGCAGGGGGAAAGAAACACCATATATTTT
. TRBJ1-1 TRBV2 . 13 CASESQGNTEAFF TGTGCCAGCGAATCACAGGGGAACACTGAAGCTTTCTTT
. TRBJ2-7 TRBV7-8 TRBD2 18 CASSPRTFEGLAAYEQYF TGTGCCAGCAGCCCAAGGACTTTTGAAGGACTAGCGGCCTACGAGCAGTACTTC
. TRBJ2-7 TRBV28 . 14 CASSFWGSPYEQYF TGTGCCAGCAGTTTCTGGGGGTCCCCCTACGAGCAGTACTTC
. TRBJ2-5 TRBV5-4 . 14 CASSRGKHQETQYF TGTGCCAGCAGCAGAGGGAAACACCAAGAGACCCAGTACTTC
. TRBJ1-3 TRBV19 . 16 CASSILSPSSGNTIYF TGTGCCAGTAGTATCCTGAGCCCGAGCTCTGGAAACACCATATATTTT
. TRBJ2-7 TRBV19 TRBD1 16 CASSIDPGQGVYEQYF TGTGCCAGTAGTATAGACCCGGGACAGGGGGTCTACGAGCAGTACTTC
. TRBJ2-5 TRBV5-1 . 15 CASSSGGGGPETQYF TGCGCCAGCAGCTCTGGTGGGGGCGGTCCGGAGACCCAGTACTTC
. TRBJ1-2 TRBV7-3 . 16 CASSLTGQDSNYGYTF TGTGCCAGCAGCTTAACTGGGCAGGACTCTAACTATGGCTACACCTTC
. TRBJ2-7 TRBV25-1 TRBD2 16 CASSELRTSGRGEQYF TGTGCCAGCAGTGAACTAAGGACTAGCGGGAGGGGGGAGCAGTACTTC
. TRBJ2-2 TRBV6-5 TRBD1 13 CATQKRDRGELFF TGTGCCACCCAAAAACGAGACAGGGGCGAGCTGTTTTTT
. TRBJ1-3 TRBV11-2 . 14 CASSSQRTGNTIYF TGTGCCAGCAGCTCACAGAGAACTGGAAACACCATATATTTT
. TRBJ1-1 TRBV4-2 TRBD1 16 CASSQVDRGQDTEAFF TGTGCCAGCAGCCAAGTAGACAGGGGGCAGGACACTGAAGCTTTCTTT
. TRBJ2-5 TRBV6-1 . 13 CASRGHTEETQYF TGTGCCAGCCGGGGACATACAGAAGAGACCCAGTACTTC
. TRBJ2-7 TRBV6-1 TRBD2 15 CASITNGGGSYEQYF TGTGCCAGCATCACCAACGGGGGGGGGAGCTACGAGCAGTACTTC
. TRBJ2-1 TRBV4-2 TRBD2 15 CASSQLAGGRNEQFF TGTGCCAGCAGCCAACTAGCGGGAGGACGTAATGAGCAGTTCTTC
once TRBJ2-1 TRBV4-2 . 16 CASSQDLRSLGNEQFF TGTGCCAGCAGCCAAGATCTCCGTAGCCTCGGGAATGAGCAGTTCTTC
. TRBJ2-1 TRBV19 TRBD1 16 CASSYDVGQGNTKQFF TGTGCCAGTAGTTATGACGTGGGACAGGGGAATACAAAACAGTTCTTC
. TRBJ2-4 TRBV5-4 TRBD2 19 CASSSGPSGRSLAKNIQYF TGTGCCAGCAGCTCGGGGCCCAGCGGGAGGTCTCTAGCCAAAAACATTCAGTACTTC
. TRBJ1-1 TRBV19 TRBD1 15 CASSQGATLNTEAFF TGTGCCAGTAGTCAGGGGGCGACCCTGAACACTGAAGCTTTCTTT
. TRBJ2-1 TRBV2 . 15 CASSPDGSHYNEQFF TGTGCCAGCAGTCCGGACGGAAGCCACTACAATGAGCAGTTCTTC
once TRBJ2-1 TRBV7-7 TRBD2 15 CASSSGLAGAREQFF TGTGCCAGCAGCTCGGGACTAGCGGGTGCCCGGGAGCAGTTCTTC
. TRBJ1-1 TRBV7-3 TRBD1 14 CASSPGQANTEAFF TGTGCCAGCAGCCCCGGACAGGCTAACACTGAAGCTTTCTTT
. TRBJ2-1 TRBV7-9 . 15 CASSLTDSSYNEQFF TGTGCCAGCAGCTTAACCGATAGCTCCTACAATGAGCAGTTCTTC
. TRBJ2-2 TRBV5-1 . 13 CASSLRETGELFF TGCGCCAGCAGCCTCAGAGAGACCGGGGAGCTGTTTTTT
. TRBJ1-1 TRBV29-1 . 10 CSVVITEAFF TGCAGCGTCGTGATTACTGAAGCTTTCTTT
. TRBJ2-7 TRBV30 . 14 CAWGRAESSYEQYF TGTGCCTGGGGGAGAGCAGAGAGCTCCTACGAGCAGTACTTC
. TRBJ1-5 TRBV28 . 17 CASSSEGLRNSNQPQHF TGTGCCAGCAGTTCTGAGGGTTTGAGAAATAGCAATCAGCCCCAGCATTTT
. TRBJ2-1 TRBV6-5 TRBD2 13 CASKGTSANEQFF TGTGCCAGCAAAGGGACTAGCGCTAATGAGCAGTTCTTC
. TRBJ2-3 TRBV6-1 TRBD2 15 CASSGLAGVTDTQYF TGTGCCAGCAGCGGACTAGCGGGGGTAACAGATACGCAGTATTTT
. TRBJ2-3 TRBV4-1 TRBD2 18 CASSQDPGLAGGLNTQYF TGCGCCAGCAGCCAAGACCCGGGACTAGCGGGAGGGCTAAATACGCAGTATTTT
few TRBJ1-4 TRBV27 . 12 CASSLQGGELFF TGTGCCAGCAGCCTGCAGGGCGGGGAACTGTTTTTT
. TRBJ2-1 TRBV7-9 . 15 CASSPGLSSYNEQFF TGTGCCAGCAGCCCCGGTCTTAGCTCCTACAATGAGCAGTTCTTC
. TRBJ2-7 TRBV5-1 . 15 CASSTSRDSSYEQYF TGCGCCAGCAGCACATCCAGGGATAGCTCCTACGAGCAGTACTTC
. TRBJ2-7 TRBV28 TRBD2 16 CASSPHTGGKVGEQYF TGTGCCAGCAGTCCACATACGGGGGGAAAGGTGGGCGAGCAGTACTTC
few TRBJ2-7 TRBV10-3 . 14 CAISESLGSYEQYF TGTGCCATCAGTGAGTCGCTTGGGTCCTACGAGCAGTACTTC
. TRBJ2-1 TRBV11-2 . 14 CASSLVVSYNEQFF TGTGCCAGCAGCCTCGTGGTATCCTACAATGAGCAGTTCTTC
. TRBJ1-5 TRBV27 . 17 CASSPMSYRDNNQPQHF TGTGCCAGCAGTCCCATGTCCTACCGGGATAACAATCAGCCCCAGCATTTT
. TRBJ2-1 TRBV6-1 TRBD1 16 CASSEALGQGGNEQFF TGTGCCAGCAGTGAAGCGCTGGGACAGGGGGGGAATGAGCAGTTCTTC
. TRBJ1-5 TRBV28 . 14 CASSLRVNNQPQHF TGTGCCAGCAGTTTGAGGGTAAACAATCAGCCCCAGCATTTT
. TRBJ2-3 TRBV10-3 . 15 CAISQGNSGTDTQYF TGTGCCATCAGCCAAGGAAATAGCGGCACAGATACGCAGTATTTT
. TRBJ2-1 TRBV29-1 . 15 CSVLPYRAEGNEQFF TGCAGCGTTCTCCCTTACCGCGCGGAGGGAAATGAGCAGTTCTTC
. TRBJ2-7 TRBV29-1 . 17 CSDPTTATTHQPYEQYF TGCAGCGACCCGACCACAGCCACAACCCACCAGCCCTACGAGCAGTACTTC
. TRBJ2-3 TRBV11-2 TRBD2 15 CASSLAGARTDTQYF TGTGCCAGCAGCCTAGCGGGAGCAAGGACAGATACGCAGTATTTT
. TRBJ1-2 TRBV5-4 . 14 CASSGKTALYGYTF TGTGCCAGCAGCGGAAAGACAGCTCTCTATGGCTACACCTTC
once TRBJ1-2 TRBV25-1 TRBD1 15 CASSETLGQGAGYTF TGTGCCAGCAGTGAAACTCTCGGACAGGGGGCCGGCTACACCTTC
. TRBJ1-5 TRBV11-1 TRBD1 16 CASSVYGTGANQPQHF TGTGCCAGCAGCGTGTATGGGACAGGGGCTAATCAGCCCCAGCATTTT
. TRBJ1-4 TRBV11-2 TRBD1 15 CASSSQGGWGEKLFF TGTGCCAGCAGCTCTCAAGGGGGCTGGGGTGAAAAACTGTTTTTT
. TRBJ1-5 TRBV27 TRBD1 16 CASSFRYSGGRQPQHF TGTGCCAGCAGTTTCCGATATTCAGGGGGCAGGCAGCCCCAGCATTTT
. TRBJ2-5 TRBV28 TRBD1 15 CASSLTGGLQETQYF TGTGCCAGCAGTCTTACAGGGGGCCTCCAAGAGACCCAGTACTTC